This T cell receptor (beta chain) is drawn from a study of cytomegalovirus exposure and HLA in healthy donors. At the level of the study: From donors who were HLA-typed, an early data release held 70 million to 90 million unique TCRs. Study results and caveats: An analysis that came later showed most CMV-associated TCR beta chains appearing HLA-restricted.

With respect to this clone: Its antigen is undetermined.

CDR3 size: 17 residues. The germline V gene has CDR1 SGDLS and CDR2 YYNGEE. The J segment lost 0 bases and the V segment lost 0 bases, leaving 6 bases of the junction unmatched. PCR used 60 Vbeta primers and 13 Jbeta primers. Some clones are missing from TCRdb's copy, which holds only in-frame ones; the method was immunoSEQ multiplex PCR. The sample carries some 100,000 clones, approximately 70% recorded once. This clonotype originated in a young woman in good health and CMV-seropositive. The genes are TRBV9 and TRBJ2-1; 7 nucleotides match TRBD2. Input material: PBMCs. CDR3 nucleotides: TGTGCCAGCAGCGTAGTCCGGGACTACGGCTCCTACAATGAGCAGTTCTTC. Protein sequence: CASSVVRDYGSYNEQFF.